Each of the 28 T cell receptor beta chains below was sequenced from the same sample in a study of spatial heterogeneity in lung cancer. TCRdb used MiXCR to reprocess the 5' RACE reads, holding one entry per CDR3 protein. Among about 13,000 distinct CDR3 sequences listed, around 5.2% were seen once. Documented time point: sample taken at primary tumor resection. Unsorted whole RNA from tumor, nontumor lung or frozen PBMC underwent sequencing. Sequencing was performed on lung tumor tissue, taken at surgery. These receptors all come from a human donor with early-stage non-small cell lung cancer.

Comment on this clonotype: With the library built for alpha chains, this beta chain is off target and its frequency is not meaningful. CDR3 loop: CASSQGTHQPQHF. Here the CDR3 DNA reads TGTGCCAGCAGCCAAGGCACACATCAGCCCCAGCATTTT. This chain joins TRBV3-1 and TRBJ1-5, with unresolved D. This CDR3 region has 13 residues. CDR1 and CDR2 from the germline V gene are LGHDT and YNNKEL (reference sequence). With 1 base removed from V and 5 bases from J, the gap between germline ends came to 6 bases.

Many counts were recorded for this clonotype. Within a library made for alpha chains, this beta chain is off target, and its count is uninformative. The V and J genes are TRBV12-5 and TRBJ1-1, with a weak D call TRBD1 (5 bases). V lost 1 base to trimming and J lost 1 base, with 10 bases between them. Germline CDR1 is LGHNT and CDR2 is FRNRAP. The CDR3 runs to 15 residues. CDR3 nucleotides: TGTGCTAGTGGTTTGGGGGGGGTCCAGAACACTGAAGCTTTCTTT. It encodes CASGLGGVQNTEAFF.

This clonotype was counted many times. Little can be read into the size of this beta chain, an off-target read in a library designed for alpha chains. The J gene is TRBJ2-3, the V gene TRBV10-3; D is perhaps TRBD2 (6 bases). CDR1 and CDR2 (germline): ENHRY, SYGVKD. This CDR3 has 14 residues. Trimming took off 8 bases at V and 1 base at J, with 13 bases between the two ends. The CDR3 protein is CAIGGSRGTDTQYF. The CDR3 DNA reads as TGTGCCATCGGAGGGTCGAGGGGCACAGATACGCAGTATTTT.

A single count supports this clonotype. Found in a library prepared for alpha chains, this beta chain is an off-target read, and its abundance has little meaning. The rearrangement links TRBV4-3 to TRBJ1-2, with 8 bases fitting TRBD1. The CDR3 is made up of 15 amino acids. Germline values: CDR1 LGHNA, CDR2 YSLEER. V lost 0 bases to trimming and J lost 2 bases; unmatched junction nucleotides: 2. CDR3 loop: CASSQERQGNYGYTF. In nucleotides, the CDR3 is TGCGCCAGCAGCCAAGAAAGACAGGGGAACTATGGCTACACCTTC.

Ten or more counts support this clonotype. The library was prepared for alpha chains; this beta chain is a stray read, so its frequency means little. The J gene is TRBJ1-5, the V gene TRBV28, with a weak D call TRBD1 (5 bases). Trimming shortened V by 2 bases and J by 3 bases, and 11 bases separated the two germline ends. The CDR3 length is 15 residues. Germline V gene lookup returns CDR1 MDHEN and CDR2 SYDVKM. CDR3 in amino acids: CASSLGRGPNQPQHF. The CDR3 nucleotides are TGTGCCAGCAGTTTAGGTAGGGGACCCAATCAGCCCCAGCATTTT.

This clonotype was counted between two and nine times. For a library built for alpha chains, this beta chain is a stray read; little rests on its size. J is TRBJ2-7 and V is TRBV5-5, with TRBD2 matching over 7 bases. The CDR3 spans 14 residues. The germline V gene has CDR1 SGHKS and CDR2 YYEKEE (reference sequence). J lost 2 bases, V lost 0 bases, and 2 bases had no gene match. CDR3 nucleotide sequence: TGTGCCAGCAGCTTGGCCAGCGGGGCCTACGAGCAGTACTTC. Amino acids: CASSLASGAYEQYF.

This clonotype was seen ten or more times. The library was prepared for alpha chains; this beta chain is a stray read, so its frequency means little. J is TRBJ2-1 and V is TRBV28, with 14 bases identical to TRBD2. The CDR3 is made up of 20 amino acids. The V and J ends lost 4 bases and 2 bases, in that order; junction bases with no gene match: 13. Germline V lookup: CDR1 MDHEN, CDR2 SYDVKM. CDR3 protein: CASSYPGLAGDKPTYNEQFF. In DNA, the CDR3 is TGTGCCAGCAGTTATCCGGGACTAGCGGGAGACAAACCAACCTACAATGAGCAGTTCTTC. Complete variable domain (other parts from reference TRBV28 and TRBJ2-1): DVKVTQSSRYLVKRTGEKVFLECVQDMDHENMFWYRQDPGLGLRLIYFSYDVKMKEKGDIPEGYSVSREKKERFSLILESASTNQTSMYLCASSYPGLAGDKPTYNEQFFGPGTRLTVL.

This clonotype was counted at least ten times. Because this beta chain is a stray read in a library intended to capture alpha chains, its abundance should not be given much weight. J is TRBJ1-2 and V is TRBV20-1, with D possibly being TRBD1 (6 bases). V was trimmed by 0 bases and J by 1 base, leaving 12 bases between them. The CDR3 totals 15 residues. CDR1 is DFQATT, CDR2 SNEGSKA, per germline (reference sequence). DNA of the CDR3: TGCAGTGCTAGAGATCACGGACAGAATAACTATGGCTACACCTTC. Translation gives CSARDHGQNNYGYTF.

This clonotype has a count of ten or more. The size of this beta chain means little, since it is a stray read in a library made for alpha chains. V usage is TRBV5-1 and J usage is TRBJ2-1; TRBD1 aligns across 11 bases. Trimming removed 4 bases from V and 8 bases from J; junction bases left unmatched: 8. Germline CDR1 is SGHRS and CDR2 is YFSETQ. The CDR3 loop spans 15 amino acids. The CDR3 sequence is CASSLPDRGLDEQFF. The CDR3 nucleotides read TGCGCCAGCAGCCTGCCGGACAGGGGGCTTGATGAGCAGTTCTTC. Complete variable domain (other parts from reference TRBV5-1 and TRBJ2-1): KAGVTQTPRYLIKTRGQQVTLSCSPISGHRSVSWYQQTPGQGLQFLFEYFSETQRNKGNFPGRFSGRQFSNSRSEMNVSTLELGDSALYLCASSLPDRGLDEQFFGPGTRLTVL.

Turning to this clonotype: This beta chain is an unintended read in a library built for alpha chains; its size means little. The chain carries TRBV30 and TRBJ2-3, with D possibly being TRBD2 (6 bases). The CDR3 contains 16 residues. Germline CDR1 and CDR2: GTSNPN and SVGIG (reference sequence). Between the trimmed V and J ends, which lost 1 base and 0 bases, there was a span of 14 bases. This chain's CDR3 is CAWSAGDGSSTDTQYF. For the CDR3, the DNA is TGTGCCTGGAGTGCGGGGGACGGATCTAGCACAGATACGCAGTATTTT. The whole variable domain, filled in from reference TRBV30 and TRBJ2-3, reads SQTIHQWPATLVQPVGSPLSLECTVEGTSNPNLYWYRQAAGRGLQLLFYSVGIGQISSEVPQNLSASRPQDRQFILSSKKLLLSDSGFYLCAWSAGDGSSTDTQYFGPGTRLTVL.

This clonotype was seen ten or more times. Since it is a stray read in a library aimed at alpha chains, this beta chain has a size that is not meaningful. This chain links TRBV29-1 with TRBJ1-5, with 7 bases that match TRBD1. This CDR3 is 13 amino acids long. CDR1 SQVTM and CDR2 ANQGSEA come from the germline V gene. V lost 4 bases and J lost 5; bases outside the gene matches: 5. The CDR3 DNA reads TGCAGCGTTGGGGACAGCGGAGATCAGCCCCAGCATTTT. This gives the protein CSVGDSGDQPQHF.

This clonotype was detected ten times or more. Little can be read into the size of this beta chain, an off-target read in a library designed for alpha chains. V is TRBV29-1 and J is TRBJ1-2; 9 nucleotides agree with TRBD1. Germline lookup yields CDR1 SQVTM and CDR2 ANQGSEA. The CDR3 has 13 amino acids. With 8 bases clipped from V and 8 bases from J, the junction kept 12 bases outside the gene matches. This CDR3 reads CSLRAGQGTGYTF. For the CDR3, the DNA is TGCAGCCTCCGGGCCGGACAGGGGACGGGCTACACCTTC.

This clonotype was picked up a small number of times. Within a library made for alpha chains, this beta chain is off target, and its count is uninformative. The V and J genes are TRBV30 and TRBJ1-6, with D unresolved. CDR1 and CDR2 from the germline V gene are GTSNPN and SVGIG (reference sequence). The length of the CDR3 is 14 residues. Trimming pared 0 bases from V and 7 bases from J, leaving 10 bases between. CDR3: CAWSVGGRNSPLHF. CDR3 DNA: TGTGCCTGGAGTGTAGGAGGGAGGAATTCACCCCTCCACTTT.

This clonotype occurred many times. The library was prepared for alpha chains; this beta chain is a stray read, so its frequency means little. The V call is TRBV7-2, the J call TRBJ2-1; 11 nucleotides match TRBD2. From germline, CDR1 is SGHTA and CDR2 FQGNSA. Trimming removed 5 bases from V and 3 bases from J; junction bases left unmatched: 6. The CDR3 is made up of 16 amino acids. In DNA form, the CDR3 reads TGTGCCAGCAGCCCTAGACTAGCGGGGATCTACAATGAGCAGTTCTTC. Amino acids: CASSPRLAGIYNEQFF. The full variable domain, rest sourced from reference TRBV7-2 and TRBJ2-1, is GAGVSQSPSNKVTEKGKDVELRCDPISGHTALYWYRQSLGQGLEFLIYFQGNSAPDKSGLPSDRFSAERTGGSVSTLTIQRTQQEDSAVYLCASSPRLAGIYNEQFFGPGTRLTVL.

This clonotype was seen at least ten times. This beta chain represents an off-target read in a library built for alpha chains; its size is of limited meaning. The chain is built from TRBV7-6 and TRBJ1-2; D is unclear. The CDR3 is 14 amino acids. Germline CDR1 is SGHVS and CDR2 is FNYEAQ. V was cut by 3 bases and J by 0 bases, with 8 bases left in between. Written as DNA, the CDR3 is TGTGCCAGCAGCTTCGGAAGGGCTAACTATGGCTACACCTTC. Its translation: CASSFGRANYGYTF.

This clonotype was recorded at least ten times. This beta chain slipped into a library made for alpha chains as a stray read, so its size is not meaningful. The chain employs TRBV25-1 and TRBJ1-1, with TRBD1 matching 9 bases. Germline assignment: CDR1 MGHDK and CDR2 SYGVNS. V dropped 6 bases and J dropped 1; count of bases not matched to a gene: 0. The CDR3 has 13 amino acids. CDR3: CASRGQGNTEAFF. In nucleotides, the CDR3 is TGTGCCAGCAGGGGACAGGGGAACACTGAAGCTTTCTTT. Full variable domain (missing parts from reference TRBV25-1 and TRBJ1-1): EADIYQTPRYLVIGTGKKITLECSQTMGHDKMYWYQQDPGMELHLIHYSYGVNSTEKGDLSSESTVSRIRTEHFPLTLESARPSHTSQYLCASRGQGNTEAFFGQGTRLTVV.

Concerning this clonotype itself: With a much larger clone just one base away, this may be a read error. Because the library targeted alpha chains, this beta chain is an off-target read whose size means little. The CDR3 loop is CATSLDASQETQYF. CDR3 DNA: TGTGCCACCAGCTTAGACGCATCACAAGAGACCCAGTACTTC. The V call is TRBV7-8, the J call TRBJ2-5; D gene uncertain. CDR1 and CDR2 (germline): SGHVS, FQNEAQ. CDR3 length: 14 residues. The full variable domain, its missing parts supplied by reference TRBV7-8 and TRBJ2-5, is GAGVSQSPRYKVAKRGQDVALRCDPISGHVSLFWYQQALGQGPEFLTYFQNEAQLDKSGLPSDRFFAERPEGSVSTLKIQRTQQEDSAVYLCATSLDASQETQYFGPGTRLLVL.

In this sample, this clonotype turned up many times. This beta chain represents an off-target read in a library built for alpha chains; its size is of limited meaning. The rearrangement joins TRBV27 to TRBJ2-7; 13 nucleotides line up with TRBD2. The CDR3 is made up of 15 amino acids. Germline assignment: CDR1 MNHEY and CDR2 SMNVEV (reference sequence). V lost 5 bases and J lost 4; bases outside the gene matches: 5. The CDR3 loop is CASSPRLAGGYEQYV. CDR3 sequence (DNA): TGTGCCAGCAGTCCCCGACTAGCGGGGGGATACGAGCAGTACGTC.

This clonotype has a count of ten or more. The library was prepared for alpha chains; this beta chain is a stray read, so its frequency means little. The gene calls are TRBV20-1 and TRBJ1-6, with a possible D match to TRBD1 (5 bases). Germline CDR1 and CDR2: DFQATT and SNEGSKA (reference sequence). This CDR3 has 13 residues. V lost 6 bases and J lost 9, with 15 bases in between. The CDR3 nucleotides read TGCAGTGCCCCTTATGGGGGGGGTTCACCCCTCCACTTT. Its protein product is CSAPYGGGSPLHF.

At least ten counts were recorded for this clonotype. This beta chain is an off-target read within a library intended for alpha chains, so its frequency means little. Here the CDR3 reads CASSLLGTQYF. The CDR3 bases are TGTGCCAGCAGTTTGCTGGGTACGCAGTATTTT. The V gene is TRBV12-3 or TRBV12-4, the J gene TRBJ2-3; D gene uncertain. With 3 bases removed from V and 8 bases from J, the gap between germline ends came to 6 bases. The CDR3 runs 11 residues.

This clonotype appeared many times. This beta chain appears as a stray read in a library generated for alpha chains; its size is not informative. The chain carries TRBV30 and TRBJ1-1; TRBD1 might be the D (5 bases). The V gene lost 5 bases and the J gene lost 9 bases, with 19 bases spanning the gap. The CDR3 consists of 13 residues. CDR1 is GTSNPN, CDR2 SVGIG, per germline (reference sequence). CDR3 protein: CAWEASGLGQAFF. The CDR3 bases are TGTGCCTGGGAGGCGTCAGGGTTGGGGCAAGCTTTCTTT.

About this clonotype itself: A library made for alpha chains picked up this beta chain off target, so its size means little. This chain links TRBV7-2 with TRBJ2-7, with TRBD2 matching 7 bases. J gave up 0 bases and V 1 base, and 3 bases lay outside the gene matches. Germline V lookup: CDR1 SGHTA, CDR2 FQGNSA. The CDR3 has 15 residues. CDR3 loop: CASSLEAGSSYEQYF. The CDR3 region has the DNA TGTGCCAGCAGCTTAGAAGCGGGGAGCTCCTACGAGCAGTACTTC.

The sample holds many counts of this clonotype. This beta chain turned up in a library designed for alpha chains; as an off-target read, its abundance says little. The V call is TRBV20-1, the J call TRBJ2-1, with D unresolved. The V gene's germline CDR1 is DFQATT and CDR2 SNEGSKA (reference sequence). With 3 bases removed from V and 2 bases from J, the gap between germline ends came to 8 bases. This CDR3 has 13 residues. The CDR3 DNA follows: TGCAGTGCTAGCTTCTTAACCTACAATGAGCAGTTCTTC. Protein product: CSASFLTYNEQFF.

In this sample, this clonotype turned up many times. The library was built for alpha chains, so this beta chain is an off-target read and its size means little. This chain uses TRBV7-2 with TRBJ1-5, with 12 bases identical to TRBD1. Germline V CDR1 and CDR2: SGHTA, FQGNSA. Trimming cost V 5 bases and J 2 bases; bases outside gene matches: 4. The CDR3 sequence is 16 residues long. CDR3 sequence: CASSRDRGLGNQPQHF. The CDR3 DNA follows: TGTGCCAGCAGCAGGGACAGGGGGCTTGGCAATCAGCCCCAGCATTTT. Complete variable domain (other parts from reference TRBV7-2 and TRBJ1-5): GAGVSQSPSNKVTEKGKDVELRCDPISGHTALYWYRQSLGQGLEFLIYFQGNSAPDKSGLPSDRFSAERTGGSVSTLTIQRTQQEDSAVYLCASSRDRGLGNQPQHFGDGTRLSIL.

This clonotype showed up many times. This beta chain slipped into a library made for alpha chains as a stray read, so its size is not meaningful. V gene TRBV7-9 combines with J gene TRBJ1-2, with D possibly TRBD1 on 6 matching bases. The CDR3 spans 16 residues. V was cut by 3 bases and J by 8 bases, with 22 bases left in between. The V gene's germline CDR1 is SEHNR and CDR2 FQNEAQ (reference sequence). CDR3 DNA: TGTGCCAGCAGCTTTCCCCAAGACAGGTCCGTGTTCGGCTACACCTTC. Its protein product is CASSFPQDRSVFGYTF.

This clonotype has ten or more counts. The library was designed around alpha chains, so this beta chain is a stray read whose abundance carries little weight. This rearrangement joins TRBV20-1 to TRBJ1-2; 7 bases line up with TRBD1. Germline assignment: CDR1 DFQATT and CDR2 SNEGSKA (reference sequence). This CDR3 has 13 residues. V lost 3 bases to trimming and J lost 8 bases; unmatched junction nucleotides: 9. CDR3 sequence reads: CSASPDREEGYTF. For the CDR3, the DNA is TGCAGTGCTAGCCCCGACAGGGAGGAAGGCTACACCTTC.

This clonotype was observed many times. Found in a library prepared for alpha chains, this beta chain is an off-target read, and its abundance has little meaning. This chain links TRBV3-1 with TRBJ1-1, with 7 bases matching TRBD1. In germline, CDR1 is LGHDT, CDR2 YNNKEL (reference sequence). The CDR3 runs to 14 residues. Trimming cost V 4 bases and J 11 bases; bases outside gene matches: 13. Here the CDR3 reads CASSLRQGSLRAFF. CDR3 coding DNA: TGTGCCAGCAGCCTAAGACAGGGTTCTTTGCGGGCTTTCTTT.

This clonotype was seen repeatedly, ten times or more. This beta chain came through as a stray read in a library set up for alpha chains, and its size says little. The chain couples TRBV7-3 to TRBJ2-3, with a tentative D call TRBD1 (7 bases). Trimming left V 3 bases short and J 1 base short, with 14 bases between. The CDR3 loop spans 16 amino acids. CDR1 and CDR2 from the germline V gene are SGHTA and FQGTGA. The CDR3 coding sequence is TGTGCCAGCAGCTTCGGAGGGGGCTGGGGCACAGATACGCAGTATTTT. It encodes CASSFGGGWGTDTQYF.